The 17 T cell receptor beta chains given below trace back to one sample, sequenced in a study of T cells in Graves' hyperthyroidism and ophthalmopathy. Amplification yielded TCR beta CDR3 regions, with RNA transcripts as the source. The HTBI primer set was used in a first-round RT-PCR of the TCR CDR3. TCRdb ran MiXCR on the multiplex PCR reads and lists one entry per CDR3 protein. The repertoire holds roughly 280,000 distinct CDR3 sequences, with more than 15% as singletons. The sequencing input was blood. Receptors were obtained from a woman aged 55 to 70 with Graves' ophthalmopathy.

This clonotype was recorded many times. This chain uses TRBV18 with TRBJ1-6, with D possibly matching TRBD1 (6 bases). The V end lost 2 bases, the J end lost 7 bases, and 9 bases lay between the germline ends. The CDR3 is 14 amino acids. Germline CDR1 KGHSH, CDR2 LQKENI. The CDR3 DNA reads as TGTGCCAGCTCACCAAACCAGGGGAATTCACCCCTCCACTTT. This encodes CASSPNQGNSPLHF.

This clonotype was recorded many times. This chain uses TRBV7-2 with TRBJ1-1; 7 positions agree with TRBD1. J was trimmed by 6 bases and V by 5 bases; bases with no gene match: 9. Germline V CDR1 and CDR2: SGHTA, FQGNSA. The CDR3 length is 14 residues. For the CDR3, the DNA is TGTGCCAGCAGCCATGGGACAGTTTATTCTGAAGCTTTCTTT. Translation gives CASSHGTVYSEAFF.

In its sample, this clonotype was seen a few times. The V and J genes are TRBV2 and TRBJ2-3, with D uncertain. Germline V CDR1 and CDR2: SNHLY, FYNNEI. The V and J ends lost 4 bases and 5 bases respectively, with 10 bases between them. This CDR3 contains 13 residues. CDR3 nucleotide sequence: TGTGCCAGCAGTGGACCTTTGGTAGATACGCAGTATTTT. As protein: CASSGPLVDTQYF.

The chain joins TRBV6-7 to TRBJ1-3; 7 positions agree with TRBD1. TRBV6-7 is an ORF, with its function uncertain. The CDR3 runs 17 residues. The junction had 12 bases not matched to a gene; V was cut back by 3 bases and J by 4 bases. The CDR3 region is CASSYIPPDRSGNTIYF. The CDR3 nucleotides are TGTGCCAGCAGTTATATCCCCCCGGACAGGTCGGGAAACACCATATATTTT.

This clonotype was detected many times. The chain couples TRBV6-1 to TRBJ2-1, with TRBD1 matching 8 bases. After removal of 6 bases from V and 4 bases from J, the junction contained 8 bases not matched to a gene. Germline V lookup: CDR1 MNHNS, CDR2 SASEGT. The CDR3 is made up of 15 amino acids. Here the CDR3 reads CASRMGQEKYNEQFF. CDR3 in DNA: TGTGCCAGCAGGATGGGACAGGAGAAGTACAATGAGCAGTTCTTC.

This clonotype was counted a few times. The CDR3 is CASSSGTGELFF. The CDR3 nucleotides are TGTGCCAGCAGCTCCGGCACCGGGGAGCTGTTTTTT. The V gene is TRBV7-3, the J gene TRBJ2-2; unclear D gene. The length of the CDR3 is 12 residues. Germline V gene lookup returns CDR1 SGHTA and CDR2 FQGTGA. The V end lost 4 bases, the J end lost 4 bases, and 4 bases lay between the germline ends.

The gene calls are TRBV7-2 and TRBJ1-6; the D is unclear. Trimming removed 1 base from V and 10 bases from J, with 14 bases in between. Germline V gene data show CDR1 as SGHTA and CDR2 as FQGNSA. CDR3 length: 15 residues. CDR3 DNA sequence: TGTGCCAGCAGCTTAGATCCCCTGAATATGTCACCCCTCCACTTT. It is translated as CASSLDPLNMSPLHF.

The table lists this clonotype with a few counts. V gene TRBV30 combines with J gene TRBJ2-7, with no clear D. Germline V CDR1 and CDR2: GTSNPN, SVGIG (reference sequence). This CDR3 region has 14 residues. V lost 0 bases, J lost 3 bases, and 12 bases lay in between. The CDR3 coding sequence is TGTGCCTGGAGTGTACATAGTCGGAGCTACGAGCAGTACTTC. Amino acids: CAWSVHSRSYEQYF.

The V and J genes are TRBV30 and TRBJ1-1; D is ambiguous. Germline lookup yields CDR1 GTSNPN and CDR2 SVGIG (reference sequence). This CDR3 region has 12 residues. Trimming removed 0 bases at V and 11 bases at J, with 13 bases between. The CDR3 loop is CAWSVSQAGAFF. The CDR3 DNA follows: TGTGCCTGGAGTGTATCGCAGGCGGGGGCTTTCTTT.

This clonotype was counted at least ten times. The V gene is TRBV12-3 or TRBV12-4, the J gene TRBJ2-1, with 10 bases fitting TRBD2. The V segment lost 2 bases and the J segment 4 bases; nucleotides outside the gene matches: 5. CDR3 length equals 16 residues. Here the CDR3 DNA reads TGTGCCAGCAGTTTACGTAGCGGGGGGCCTTACAATGAGCAGTTCTTC. This translates into CASSLRSGGPYNEQFF.

This clonotype has only a few counts. The chain recombines TRBV19 with TRBJ1-2, with 12 bases that match TRBD1. The CDR3 has 15 amino acids. The junction had 8 bases not matched to a gene; V was cut back by 5 bases and J by 7 bases. Germline V CDR1 and CDR2: LNHDA, SQIVND (reference sequence). In nucleotides, the CDR3 is TGTGCCAGTAGTCTCTCCGGGACAGGGGGCCCTGGCTACACCTTC. Its protein product is CASSLSGTGGPGYTF.

This clonotype has at least ten counts. The gene calls are TRBV20-1 and TRBJ1-2, with TRBD1 as a possible D gene (5 bases). There are 12 residues in the CDR3. Per germline, CDR1 DFQATT and CDR2 SNEGSKA (reference sequence). V shed 6 bases and J shed 4 bases, with 12 bases lying between them. In nucleotides, the CDR3 is TGCAGTGCCCCGTGGGACGGCTATGGCTACACCTTC. Protein sequence: CSAPWDGYGYTF.

The gene calls are TRBV18 and TRBJ1-1; no definite D call. Germline V gene lookup returns CDR1 KGHSH and CDR2 LQKENI. V lost 5 bases to trimming and J lost 3 bases, with 10 bases between them. The CDR3 is 13 amino acids. The CDR3 region is CASSSDRYTEAFF. Written as DNA, the CDR3 is TGTGCCAGCTCATCCGACCGTTACACTGAAGCTTTCTTT.

This clonotype was observed a single time. A much larger clone lies one base from this, so it may be a read error. The chain employs TRBV4-2 and TRBJ2-5; a weak D match, TRBD2 (6 bases). Germline V gives CDR1 LGHNA, CDR2 YNFKEQ. This CDR3 has 13 residues. V lost 4 bases and J lost 3, with 9 bases in between. The chain's CDR3 is CASSLAAEETQYF. CDR3 bases: TGTGCCAGCAGCCTAGCGGCCGAAGAGACCCAGTACTTC.

The V gene is TRBV6-1, the J gene TRBJ2-3; perhaps TRBD1 as D (5 bases). From germline, CDR1 is MNHNS and CDR2 SASEGT. There are 16 residues in the CDR3. The V end lost 5 bases, the J end lost 6 bases, and 21 bases lay between the germline ends. The CDR3 region is CASSPSAGWFADTQYF. CDR3 DNA sequence: TGTGCCAGCAGTCCCTCCGCAGGGTGGTTTGCCGATACGCAGTATTTT.

Comments on this clonotype: A much larger clone is a single base away; this may be a read error. This chain uses TRBV14 with TRBJ2-3; D is undetermined. CDR3 length: 15 amino acids. Germline V lookup: CDR1 SGHDN, CDR2 FVKESK. DNA for the CDR3: TGTCCCAGCAGCCAAGAAAGGATTCGCACAGATACGCAGTATTTT. It yields the protein CPSSQERIRTDTQYF.

This clonotype occurred many times. The J gene is TRBJ2-1, the V gene TRBV18; TRBD2 might be the D (6 bases). The V end was cut by 4 bases, the J end by 4 bases, with 14 bases between. The length of the CDR3 is 15 residues. The germline V gene has CDR1 KGHSH and CDR2 LQKENI. CDR3 sequence reads: CASSRASSVYNEQFF. CDR3 coding DNA: TGTGCCAGCTCACGTGCCTCTAGCGTGTACAATGAGCAGTTCTTC.